The 9 T cell receptor beta chains reported below all come from one sample, sequenced in a study of human T cells and chemical hapten exposure. TCRdb called the RACE reads again in MiXCR, with one record for every CDR3 protein. The sample records a few hundred thousand distinct CDR3 sequences, around 5.5% being singletons. Noted time point: pre-sensitization, week 0. Treatment given: therapeutic diphenylcyclopropenone sensitization with weekly scalp DPC. Material: whole blood, obtained in connection with sensitization to the hapten diphenylcyclopropenone (DPC). The receptors were gathered from a woman aged 18-29 years with alopecia areata. Some clones in this sample may be carry-over from other donors' samples.

The sample holds a few counts of this clonotype. The V call is TRBV7-8, the J call TRBJ2-1; 13 bases fit TRBD2. The CDR3 sequence is 16 residues long. Trimming at V came to 5 bases and at J to 8 bases, leaving 9 bases not matched to a gene. Germline CDR1 is SGHVS and CDR2 is FQNEAQ. The CDR3 coding sequence is TGTGCCAGCAGCCCTTACCGACTAGCGGGGGGCTATGAGCAGTTCTTC. Its translation: CASSPYRLAGGYEQFF.

This clonotype has ten or more counts. This sequence joins TRBV6-4 and TRBJ1-5, with unresolved D. There are 13 residues in the CDR3. The V gene's germline CDR1 is MRHNA and CDR2 SNTAGT. V was cut by 3 bases and J by 3 bases, with 6 bases left in between. The DNA of the CDR3 is TGTGCCAGCAGTGAAGAGTTCAATCAGCCCCAGCATTTT. It translates to CASSEEFNQPQHF.

This chain uses TRBV2 with TRBJ2-3, with 14 bases fitting TRBD2. Germline V gene sequence: CDR1 SNHLY, CDR2 FYNNEI. This CDR3 region has 16 residues. Germline trimming cut 3 bases from V and 4 bases from J; bases unmatched to any gene: 3. For the CDR3, the DNA is TGTGCCAGCAGTGACGGGACTAGCGGGGGCGCAGATACGCAGTATTTT. This codes for CASSDGTSGGADTQYF.

About this clonotype itself: A read error may explain this, as a much larger clone is one base away. The rearrangement links TRBV9 to TRBJ1-4; D is perhaps TRBD1 (6 bases). Germline V gives CDR1 SGDLS, CDR2 YYNGEE. The V end lost 4 bases, the J end lost 8 bases, and 18 bases lay between the germline ends. This CDR3 region has 15 residues. CDR3 sequence reads: CASSPLPRQVEKLFF. Written as DNA, the CDR3 is TGTGCCAGCAGCCCCCTGCCCAGACAGGTGGAAAAACTGTTTTTT. Supplemented by reference TRBV9 and TRBJ1-4, the full variable domain reads DSGVTQTPKHLITATGQRVTLRCSPRSGDLSVYWYQQSLDQGLQFLIQYYNGEERAKGNILERFSAQQFPDLHSELNLSSLELGDSALYFCASSPLPRQVEKLFFGSGTQLSVL.

Notes on this clonotype: Its ends do not fully match the called genes, so a read error is possible. The rearrangement joins TRBV7-7 to TRBJ2-1, with D possibly called TRBD1 or TRBD2 (5 bases each). The CDR3 has 16 amino acids. Germline V lookup: CDR1 SSHAT, CDR2 FNYEAQ (reference sequence). The CDR3 here is CASSPTTGDRGNEQFF. In nucleotides, the CDR3 is TGTGCTAGCAGCCCCACCACCGGGGACCGTGGCAATGAGCAGTTCTTC.

This clonotype was counted a few times. The genes are TRBV12-3 or TRBV12-4 and TRBJ1-3; D call uncertain. With 2 bases removed from V and 4 bases from J, the gap between germline ends came to 6 bases. The CDR3 runs 13 residues. CDR3 sequence: CASSLNDGNTIYF. DNA of the CDR3: TGTGCCAGCAGTTTAAATGACGGAAACACCATATATTTT.

The chain has TRBV7-3 and TRBJ2-2; 7 nucleotides line up with TRBD1. Per the germline V gene, CDR1 is SGHTA and CDR2 is FQGTGA. V lost 3 bases, J lost 5 bases, and 6 bases stayed unmatched. The CDR3 covers 15 residues. Here the CDR3 reads CASSFRDSSTGELFF. As DNA, the CDR3 is TGTGCCAGCAGCTTCCGGGACAGCTCAACCGGGGAGCTGTTTTTT.

This clonotype was recorded at least ten times. The genes are TRBV29-1 and TRBJ1-3, with D possibly TRBD1 on 6 matching bases. This CDR3 contains 17 residues. V gave up 4 bases and J gave up 0 bases, with 19 bases separating them. CDR1 and CDR2 (germline): SQVTM, ANQGSEA. The CDR3 is CSVGGVGGPSSGNTIYF. The CDR3 DNA reads TGCAGCGTTGGCGGTGTGGGGGGCCCGAGCTCTGGAAACACCATATATTTT.

This clonotype appeared a single time. The junction departs from germline at one end; a sequencing error may be responsible. The J gene is TRBJ2-1, the V gene TRBV19, with 11 bases aligning to TRBD2. The length of the CDR3 is 16 residues. CDR1 and CDR2 (germline): LNHDA, SQIVND (reference sequence). The CDR3 here is CASTIVLTSGGNEQFF. Here the CDR3 DNA reads TGTGCCAGTACTATAGTCTTAACTAGCGGGGGCAATGAGCAGTTCTTC. Full variable domain (missing parts from reference TRBV19 and TRBJ2-1): DGGITQSPKYLFRKEGQNVTLSCEQNLNHDAMYWYRQDPGQGLRLIYYSQIVNDFQKGDIAEGYSVSREKKESFPLTVTSAQKNPTAFYLCASTIVLTSGGNEQFFGPGTRLTVL.